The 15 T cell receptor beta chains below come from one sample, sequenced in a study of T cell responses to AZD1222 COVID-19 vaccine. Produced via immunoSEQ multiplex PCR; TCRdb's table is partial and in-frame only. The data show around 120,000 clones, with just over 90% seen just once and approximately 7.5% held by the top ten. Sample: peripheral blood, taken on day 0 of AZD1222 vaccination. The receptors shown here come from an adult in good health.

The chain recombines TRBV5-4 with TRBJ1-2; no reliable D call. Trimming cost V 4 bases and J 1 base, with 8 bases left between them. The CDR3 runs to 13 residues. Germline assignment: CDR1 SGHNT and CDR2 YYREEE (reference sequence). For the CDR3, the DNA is TGTGCCAGCAGCGCAGACGGTAACTATGGCTACACCTTC. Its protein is CASSADGNYGYTF. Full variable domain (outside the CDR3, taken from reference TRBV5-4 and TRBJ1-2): ETGVTQSPTHLIKTRGQQVTLRCSSQSGHNTVSWYQQALGQGPQFIFQYYREEENGRGNFPPRFSGLQFPNYSSELNVNALELDDSALYLCASSADGNYGYTFGSGTRLTVV.

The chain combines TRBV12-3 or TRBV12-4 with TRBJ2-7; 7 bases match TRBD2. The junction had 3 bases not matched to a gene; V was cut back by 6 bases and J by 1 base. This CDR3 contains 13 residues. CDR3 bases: TGTGCCAGCAGGGAGGGAGGGTCCTACGAGCAGTACTTC. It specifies CASREGGSYEQYF.

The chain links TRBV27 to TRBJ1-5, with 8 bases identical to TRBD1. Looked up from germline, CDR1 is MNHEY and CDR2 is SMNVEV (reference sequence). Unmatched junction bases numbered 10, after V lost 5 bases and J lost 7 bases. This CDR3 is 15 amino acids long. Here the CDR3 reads CASSANRGMGQPQHF. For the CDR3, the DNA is TGTGCCAGCAGTGCCAACAGGGGGATGGGGCAGCCCCAGCATTTT.

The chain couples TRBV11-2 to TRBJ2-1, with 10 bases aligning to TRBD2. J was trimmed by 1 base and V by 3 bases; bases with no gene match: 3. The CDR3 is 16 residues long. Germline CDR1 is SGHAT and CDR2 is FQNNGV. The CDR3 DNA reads TGTGCCAGCAGCTTTATAGCGGGAGGATCCTACAATGAGCAGTTCTTC. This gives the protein CASSFIAGGSYNEQFF.

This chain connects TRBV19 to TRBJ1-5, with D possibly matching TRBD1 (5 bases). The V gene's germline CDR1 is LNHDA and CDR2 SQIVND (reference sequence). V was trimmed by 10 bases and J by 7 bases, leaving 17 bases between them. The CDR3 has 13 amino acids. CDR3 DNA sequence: TGTGCCACCTCTGGGGCCAGGGACCAGCCCCAGCATTTT. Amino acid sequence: CATSGARDQPQHF.

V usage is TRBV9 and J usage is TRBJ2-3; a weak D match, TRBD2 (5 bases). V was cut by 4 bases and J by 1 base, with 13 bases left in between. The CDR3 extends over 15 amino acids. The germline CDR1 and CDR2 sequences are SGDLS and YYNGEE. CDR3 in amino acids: CASSYSGGGTDTQYF. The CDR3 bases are TGTGCCAGCAGCTACAGCGGAGGAGGCACAGATACGCAGTATTTT.

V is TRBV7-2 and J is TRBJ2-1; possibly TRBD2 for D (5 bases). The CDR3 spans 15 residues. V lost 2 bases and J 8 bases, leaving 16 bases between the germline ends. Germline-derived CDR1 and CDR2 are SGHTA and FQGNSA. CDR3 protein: CASSLYFPGSYEQFF. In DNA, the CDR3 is TGTGCCAGCAGCTTATATTTCCCGGGGTCGTATGAGCAGTTCTTC.

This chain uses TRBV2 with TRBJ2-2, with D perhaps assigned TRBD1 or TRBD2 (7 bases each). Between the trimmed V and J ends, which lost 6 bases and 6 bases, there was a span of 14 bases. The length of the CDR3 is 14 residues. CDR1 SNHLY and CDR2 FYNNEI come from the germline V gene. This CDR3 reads CASSSTGRAGELFF. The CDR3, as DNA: TGTGCCAGCAGCTCGACAGGGAGGGCCGGGGAGCTGTTTTTT.

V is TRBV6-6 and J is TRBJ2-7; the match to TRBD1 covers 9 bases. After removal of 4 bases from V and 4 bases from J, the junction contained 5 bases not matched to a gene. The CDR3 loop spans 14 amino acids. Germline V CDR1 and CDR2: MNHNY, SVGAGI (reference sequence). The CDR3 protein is CASSSRDRAYEQYF. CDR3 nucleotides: TGTGCCAGCAGTTCCCGGGACAGGGCTTACGAGCAGTACTTC.

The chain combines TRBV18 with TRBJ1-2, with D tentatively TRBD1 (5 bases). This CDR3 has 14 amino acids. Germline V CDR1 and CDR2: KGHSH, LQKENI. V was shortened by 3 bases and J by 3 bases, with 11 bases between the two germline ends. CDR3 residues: CASSPSTGYYGYTF. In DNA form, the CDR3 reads TGTGCCAGCTCACCCTCAACAGGATACTATGGCTACACCTTC.

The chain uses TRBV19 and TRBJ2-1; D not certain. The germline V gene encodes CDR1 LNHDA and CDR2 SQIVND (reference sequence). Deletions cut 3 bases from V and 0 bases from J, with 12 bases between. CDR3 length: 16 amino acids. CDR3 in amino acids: CASSMMGFSSYNEQFF. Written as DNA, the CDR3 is TGTGCCAGTAGTATGATGGGGTTCAGCTCCTACAATGAGCAGTTCTTC. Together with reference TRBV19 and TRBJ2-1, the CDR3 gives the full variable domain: DGGITQSPKYLFRKEGQNVTLSCEQNLNHDAMYWYRQDPGQGLRLIYYSQIVNDFQKGDIAEGYSVSREKKESFPLTVTSAQKNPTAFYLCASSMMGFSSYNEQFFGPGTRLTVL.

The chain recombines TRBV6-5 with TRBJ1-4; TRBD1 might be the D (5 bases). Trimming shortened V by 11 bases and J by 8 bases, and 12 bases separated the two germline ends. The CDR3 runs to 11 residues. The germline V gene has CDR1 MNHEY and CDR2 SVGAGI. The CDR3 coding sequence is TGTGCCGGGGGATTCGGGGAAAAACTGTTTTTT. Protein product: CAGGFGEKLFF.

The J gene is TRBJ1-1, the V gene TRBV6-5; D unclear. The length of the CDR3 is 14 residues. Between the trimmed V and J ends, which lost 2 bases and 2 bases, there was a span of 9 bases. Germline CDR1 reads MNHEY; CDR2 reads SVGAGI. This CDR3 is CASSYRSINTEAFF. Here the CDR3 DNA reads TGTGCCAGCAGTTACAGATCCATTAACACTGAAGCTTTCTTT.

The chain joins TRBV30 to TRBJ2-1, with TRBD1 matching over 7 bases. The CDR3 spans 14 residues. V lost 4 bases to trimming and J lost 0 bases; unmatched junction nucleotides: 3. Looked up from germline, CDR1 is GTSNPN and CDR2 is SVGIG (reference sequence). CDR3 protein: CAWKGDSSYNEQFF. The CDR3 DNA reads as TGTGCCTGGAAGGGGGACAGCTCCTACAATGAGCAGTTCTTC.

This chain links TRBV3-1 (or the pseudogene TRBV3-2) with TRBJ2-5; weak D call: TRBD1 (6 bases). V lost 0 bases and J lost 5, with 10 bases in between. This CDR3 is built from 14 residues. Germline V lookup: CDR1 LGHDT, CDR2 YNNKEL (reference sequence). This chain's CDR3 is CASSQDWGPETQYF. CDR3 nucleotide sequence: TGTGCCAGCAGCCAAGATTGGGGGCCGGAGACCCAGTACTTC.